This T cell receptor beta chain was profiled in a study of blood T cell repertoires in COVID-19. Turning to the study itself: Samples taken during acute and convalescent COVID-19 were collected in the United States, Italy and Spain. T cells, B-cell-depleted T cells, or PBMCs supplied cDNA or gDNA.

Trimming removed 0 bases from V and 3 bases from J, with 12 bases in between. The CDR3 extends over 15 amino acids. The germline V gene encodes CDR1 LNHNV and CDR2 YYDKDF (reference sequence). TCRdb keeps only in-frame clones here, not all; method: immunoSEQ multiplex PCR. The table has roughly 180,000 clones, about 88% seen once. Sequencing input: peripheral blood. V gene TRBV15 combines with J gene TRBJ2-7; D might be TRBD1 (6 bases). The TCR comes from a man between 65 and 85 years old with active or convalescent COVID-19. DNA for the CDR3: TGTGCCACCAGCAGAGATAGTGCACAGGGCTACGAGCAGTACTTC. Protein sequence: CATSRDSAQGYEQYF.